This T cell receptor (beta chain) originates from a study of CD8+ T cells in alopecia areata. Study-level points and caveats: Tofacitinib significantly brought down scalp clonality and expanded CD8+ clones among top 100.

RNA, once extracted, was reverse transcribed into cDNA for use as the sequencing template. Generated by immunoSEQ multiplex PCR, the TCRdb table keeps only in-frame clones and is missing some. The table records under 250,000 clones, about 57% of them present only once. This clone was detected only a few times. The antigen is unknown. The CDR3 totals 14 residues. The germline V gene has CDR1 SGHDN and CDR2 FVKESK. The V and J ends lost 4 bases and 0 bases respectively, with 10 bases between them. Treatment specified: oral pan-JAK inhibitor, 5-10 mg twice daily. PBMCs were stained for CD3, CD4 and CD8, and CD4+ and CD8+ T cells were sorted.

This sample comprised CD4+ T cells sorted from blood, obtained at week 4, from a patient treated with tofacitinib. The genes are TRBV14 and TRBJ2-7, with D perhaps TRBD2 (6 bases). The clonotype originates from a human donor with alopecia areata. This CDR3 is CASSLQRASYEQYF. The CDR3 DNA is TGTGCCAGCAGCCTCCAGCGGGCCTCCTACGAGCAGTACTTC.